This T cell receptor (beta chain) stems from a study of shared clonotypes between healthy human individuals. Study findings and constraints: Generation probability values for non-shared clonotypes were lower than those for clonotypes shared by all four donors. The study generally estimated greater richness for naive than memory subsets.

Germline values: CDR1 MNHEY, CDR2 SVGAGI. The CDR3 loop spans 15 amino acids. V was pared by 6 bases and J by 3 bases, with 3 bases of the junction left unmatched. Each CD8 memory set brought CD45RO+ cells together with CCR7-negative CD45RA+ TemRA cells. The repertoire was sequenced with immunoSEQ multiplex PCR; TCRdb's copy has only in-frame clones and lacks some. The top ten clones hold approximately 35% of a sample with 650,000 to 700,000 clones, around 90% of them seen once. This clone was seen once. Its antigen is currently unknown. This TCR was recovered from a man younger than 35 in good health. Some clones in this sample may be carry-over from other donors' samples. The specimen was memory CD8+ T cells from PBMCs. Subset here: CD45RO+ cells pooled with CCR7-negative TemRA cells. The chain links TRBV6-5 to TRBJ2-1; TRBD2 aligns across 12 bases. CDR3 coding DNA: TGTGCCAGCAGACCTAGCGGGAGGGTCTACAATGAGCAGTTCTTC. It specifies CASRPSGRVYNEQFF.